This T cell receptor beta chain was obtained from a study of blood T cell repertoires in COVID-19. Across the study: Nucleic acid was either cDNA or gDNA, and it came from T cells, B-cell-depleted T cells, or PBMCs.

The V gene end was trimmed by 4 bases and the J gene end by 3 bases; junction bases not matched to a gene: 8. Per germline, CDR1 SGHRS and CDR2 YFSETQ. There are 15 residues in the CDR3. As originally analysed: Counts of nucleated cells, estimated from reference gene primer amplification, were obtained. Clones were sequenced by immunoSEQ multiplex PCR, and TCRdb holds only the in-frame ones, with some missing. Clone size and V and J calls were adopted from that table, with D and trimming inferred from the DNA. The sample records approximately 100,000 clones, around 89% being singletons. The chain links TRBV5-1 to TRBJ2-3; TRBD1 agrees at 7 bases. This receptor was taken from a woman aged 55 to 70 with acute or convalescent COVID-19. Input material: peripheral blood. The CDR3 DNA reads TGCGCCAGCAGCCTCGACAGGGATTGGACAGATACGCAGTATTTT. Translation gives CASSLDRDWTDTQYF.